This T cell receptor (beta chain) was sequenced in a study of cytomegalovirus exposure and HLA in healthy donors. The CDR3 is 14 amino acids. Trimming pared 4 bases from V and 3 bases from J, leaving 9 bases between. Per the germline V gene, CDR1 is MNHEY and CDR2 is SVGAGI. The PCR ran on 60 Vbeta and 13 Jbeta primers. Repertoires were generated with immunoSEQ multiplex PCR, while TCRdb's copy carries only in-frame clones and drops some. The sample records around 180,000 clones, 85% being singletons. The chain is built from TRBV6-5 and TRBJ2-2; the D gene is possibly TRBD1 (6 bases). Material for sequencing was PBMCs. This receptor was taken from a boy younger than 10 in good health and CMV-seronegative. The CDR3 reads CASSSQGDTGELFF. The CDR3 bases are TGTGCCAGCAGTTCACAGGGAGACACCGGGGAGCTGTTTTTT.